What follows are 7 T cell receptor beta chains derived from one specimen sequenced in a study of cytomegalovirus exposure and HLA in healthy donors. This PCR relied on a set of 60 Vbeta primers and 13 Jbeta primers. Clones were sequenced by immunoSEQ multiplex PCR, and TCRdb holds only the in-frame ones, with some missing. Counted here are 95,000 to 150,000 clones, over 70% occurring once; the ten biggest clones make up 8.8%. Sequencing input: PBMCs. These receptors were collected from a female donor in good health and CMV-seropositive.

This chain links TRBV5-1 with TRBJ1-1; 7 bases map to TRBD1. Losses at the gene ends were 4 bases for V and 5 bases for J; bases not matched to a gene: 5. CDR3 length: 13 residues. Germline CDR1 SGHRS, CDR2 YFSETQ. The CDR3, as DNA: TGCGCCAGCAGCGCAGGGGGTAAGACTGAAGCTTTCTTT. Translation gives CASSAGGKTEAFF.

The J gene is TRBJ1-1, the V gene TRBV6-1; the match to TRBD1 covers 7 bases. Germline trimming cut 1 base from V and 5 bases from J; bases unmatched to any gene: 25. Germline CDR1 and CDR2: MNHNS and SASEGT. The CDR3 consists of 21 residues. CDR3 nucleotides: TGTGCCAGCAGTGAAGGATTCTGGTATCCGAGACAGGGAGGTGGAGGTACTGAAGCTTTCTTT. This translates into CASSEGFWYPRQGGGGTEAFF.

The chain is built from TRBV4-3 and TRBJ1-6; the match to TRBD1 covers 7 bases. The germline CDR1 and CDR2 sequences are LGHNA and YSLEER. Losses at the gene ends were 5 bases for V and 4 bases for J; bases not matched to a gene: 8. This CDR3 is 16 amino acids long. CDR3 DNA: TGCGCCAGCAGCTTGTCCCGGGACAGTTATAATTCACCCCTCCACTTT. It encodes CASSLSRDSYNSPLHF.

This clone was detected once. The sample carries other DNA sequences with the same CDR3. The CDR3: CASSPGQGNSPLHF. CDR3 nucleotides: TGCGCCAGCAGCCCTGGACAGGGTAATTCACCCCTCCACTTT. The J gene is TRBJ1-6, the V gene TRBV5-1, with 8 bases aligning to TRBD1. The V gene end was trimmed by 4 bases and the J gene end by 6 bases; junction bases not matched to a gene: 3. The CDR3 spans 14 residues. CDR1 and CDR2 (germline): SGHRS, YFSETQ.

The J gene is TRBJ1-4, the V gene TRBV20-1; D uncertain. The CDR3 contains 11 residues. The V end was cut by 7 bases, the J end by 4 bases, with 7 bases between. CDR1 and CDR2 from the germline V gene are DFQATT and SNEGSKA (reference sequence). The DNA of the CDR3 is TGCAGTGTTCACTTTAATGAAAAACTGTTTTTT. Protein: CSVHFNEKLFF.

J is TRBJ1-6 and V is TRBV19; 9 positions match TRBD1. V gave up 4 bases and J gave up 7 bases; unmatched junction bases: 5. The germline V gene has CDR1 LNHDA and CDR2 SQIVND (reference sequence). This CDR3 is 15 amino acids long. CDR3 in amino acids: CASSSLGTGNSPLHF. CDR3 sequence (DNA): TGTGCCAGTAGTAGCCTAGGGACAGGGAATTCACCCCTCCACTTT.

The V call is TRBV7-2, the J call TRBJ2-7; 9 bases agree with TRBD1. The length of the CDR3 is 15 residues. The J segment lost 4 bases and the V segment lost 3 bases, leaving 7 bases of the junction unmatched. CDR1 is SGHTA, CDR2 FQGNSA, per germline. The DNA for the CDR3 is TGTGCCAGCAGCTTGGGGACAGGGTTACAGTACGAGCAGTACTTC. Translating gives CASSLGTGLQYEQYF.